Listed here are 21 T cell receptor beta chains from one sample, sequenced in a study of patients and donors after allogeneic stem cell transplantation. TCRdb re-derived calls from the RT-PCR reads in MiXCR, one entry per CDR3 protein. The sample lists fewer than 500,000 distinct CDR3 sequences, roughly 16% seen once, with less than 9.5% in the top ten. Sequencing was performed on blood, either unsorted or a sorted T cell fraction (not recorded which). The receptors come from a human donor who was either an allogeneic HSCT recipient or a stem cell or donor lymphocyte infusion donor (not recorded which). It is not recorded whose cells these are; they may come from a transplant donor.

This clonotype has more than one count but fewer than ten. The rearrangement links TRBV25-1 to TRBJ2-2; D may be TRBD1 (5 bases). Germline values: CDR1 MGHDK, CDR2 SYGVNS. V was trimmed by 4 bases and J by 1 base, leaving 10 bases between them. The CDR3 totals 15 residues. CDR3 protein: CASSGQTVNTGELFF. CDR3 in DNA: TGTGCCAGCAGTGGCCAGACAGTGAACACCGGGGAGCTGTTTTTT.

This clonotype was found a few times. The V and J genes are TRBV20-1 and TRBJ1-2; D unresolved. V gave up 3 bases and J gave up 7 bases, with 15 bases separating them. Germline CDR1 is DFQATT and CDR2 is SNEGSKA (reference sequence). This CDR3 is 13 amino acids long. The CDR3 nucleotides are TGCAGTGCTAGTCGCAGGATTGAGGGTGGCTACACCTTC. It yields the protein CSASRRIEGGYTF.

In its sample, this clonotype was seen a few times. CDR3 sequence: CASSFSPDDTGELFF. The CDR3 DNA reads TGCGCCAGCAGCTTCTCCCCGGACGACACCGGGGAGCTGTTTTTT. The chain has TRBV5-1 and TRBJ2-2; D gene unclear. Looked up from germline, CDR1 is SGHRS and CDR2 is YFSETQ. V was trimmed by 2 bases and J by 3 bases, leaving 11 bases between them. The CDR3 totals 15 residues.

V usage is TRBV5-6 and J usage is TRBJ2-5; maybe TRBD2 (5 bases). The CDR3 runs 12 residues. V lost 6 bases and J 0 bases, leaving 6 bases between the germline ends. Germline loops: CDR1 SGHDT, CDR2 YYEEEE. The CDR3 is CASKDYQETQYF. CDR3 nucleotide sequence: TGTGCCAGCAAGGACTACCAAGAGACCCAGTACTTC.

V usage is TRBV11-1 and J usage is TRBJ1-2; no firm D call. CDR1 is SGHAT and CDR2 is FQDESV in the germline V gene (reference sequence). Trimming cost V 4 bases and J 1 base, with 22 bases left between them. CDR3 size: 18 residues. The CDR3 spells CASSYHPSGQRVNYGYTF. CDR3 coding DNA: TGTGCCAGCAGCTACCACCCCTCCGGGCAGAGGGTTAACTATGGCTACACCTTC.

This chain connects TRBV5-5 to TRBJ1-1; D is perhaps TRBD1 (5 bases). CDR1 is SGHKS, CDR2 YYEKEE, per germline (reference sequence). V was cut by 2 bases and J by 0 bases, with 11 bases left in between. This CDR3 comprises 15 residues. CDR3: CASSFSAGMNTEAFF. DNA of the CDR3: TGTGCCAGCAGCTTCTCGGCAGGGATGAACACTGAAGCTTTCTTT.

This chain uses TRBV5-1 with TRBJ2-5; no reliable D call. The germline gives CDR1 SGHRS, CDR2 YFSETQ. The CDR3 is 14 amino acids. The V end was cut by 1 base, the J end by 4 bases, with 11 bases between. CDR3 DNA: TGCGCCAGCAGCTTGCGTAGATTCCCAGAGACCCAGTACTTC. Translation: CASSLRRFPETQYF. The variable domain in full, with the rest retrieved from reference TRBV5-1 and TRBJ2-5, is KAGVTQTPRYLIKTRGQQVTLSCSPISGHRSVSWYQQTPGQGLQFLFEYFSETQRNKGNFPGRFSGRQFSNSRSEMNVSTLELGDSALYLCASSLRRFPETQYFGPGTRLLVL.

This sequence joins TRBV4-1 and TRBJ2-1; no definite D call. Germline V CDR1 and CDR2: MGHRA, YSYEKL. Trimming took 0 bases from V and 12 from J, leaving 12 bases between them. This CDR3 contains 13 residues. The CDR3 DNA reads as TGCGCCAGCAGCCAAGAGGGCGGCCCGCGGCAGTTCTTC. It yields the protein CASSQEGGPRQFF.

This clonotype was observed at least ten times. This chain links TRBV6-5 with TRBJ1-2, with 9 nucleotides matching TRBD1. With V trimmed by 2 bases and J by 5 bases, 3 bases remained unmatched. The germline CDR1 and CDR2 sequences are MNHEY and SVGAGI. The CDR3 extends over 14 amino acids. CDR3 residues: CASSYRDRVYGYTF. In nucleotides, the CDR3 is TGTGCCAGCAGTTACCGGGACAGGGTATATGGCTACACCTTC.

V and J are TRBV5-5 and TRBJ2-3; D unclear. The CDR3 runs 11 residues. Trimming left V 5 bases short and J 13 bases short, with 14 bases between. Looked up from germline, CDR1 is SGHKS and CDR2 is YYEKEE (reference sequence). CDR3 DNA sequence: TGTGCCAGCAGTCCGGGCACATGGGAGTATTTT. Its protein is CASSPGTWEYF.

This clonotype was detected a few times. The V and J genes are TRBV20-1 and TRBJ1-4, with 8 bases that match TRBD1. CDR3 length: 13 amino acids. Germline assignment: CDR1 DFQATT and CDR2 SNEGSKA (reference sequence). V shed 5 bases and J 8 bases; nucleotides not matched to a gene: 7. The CDR3 coding sequence is TGCAGTGCTTCAGGACAGGGTCAAGAAAAACTGTTTTTT. It codes for CSASGQGQEKLFF.

This clonotype was found many times. V is TRBV6-2 or TRBV6-3 and J is TRBJ1-1; D may be TRBD1 (5 bases). In germline, CDR1 is MNHEY, CDR2 SVGEGT. V lost 6 bases and J lost 3, with 14 bases in between. The CDR3 has 14 amino acids. The CDR3 DNA sequence: TGTGCCAGCAGCCGGGGCGGCGGCTACACTGAAGCTTTCTTT. Protein sequence: CASSRGGGYTEAFF.

This clonotype has a handful of counts. The V call is TRBV20-1, the J call TRBJ2-1, with a tentative D call TRBD1 (6 bases). The CDR3 sequence is 15 residues long. Trimming pared 0 bases from V and 3 bases from J, leaving 12 bases between. Looked up from germline, CDR1 is DFQATT and CDR2 is SNEGSKA (reference sequence). Written as DNA, the CDR3 is TGCAGTGCTAGAGATGAGAGGGGACACTACAATGAGCAGTTCTTC. Protein product: CSARDERGHYNEQFF.

The V gene is TRBV12-3 or TRBV12-4, the J gene TRBJ1-1, with 11 bases identical to TRBD1. Trimming cost V 6 bases and J 5 bases; bases outside gene matches: 8. The CDR3 runs to 15 residues. CDR3: CASRKAGTGGTEAFF. The CDR3 nucleotides are TGTGCCAGCAGGAAAGCCGGGACAGGGGGTACTGAAGCTTTCTTT.

This rearrangement joins TRBV7-8 to TRBJ1-1; tentative D call: TRBD1 (6 bases). The CDR3 extends over 18 amino acids. Germline V gene sequence: CDR1 SGHVS, CDR2 FQNEAQ. V shed 5 bases and J shed 3 bases, with 25 bases lying between them. CDR3 nucleotides: TGTGCCAGCAGCCTTACTACGAGATTGAGGGGGTGGGACACTGAAGCTTTCTTT. Translation: CASSLTTRLRGWDTEAFF.

This clonotype was seen only a few times. This CDR3 is CASRPDAMAPLHF. Written as DNA, the CDR3 is TGCGCCAGCCGCCCGGACGCAATGGCGCCCCTCCACTTT. The chain links TRBV5-1 to TRBJ1-6; D unresolved. The V gene's germline CDR1 is SGHRS and CDR2 YFSETQ. V lost 7 bases and J lost 13, with 18 bases in between. CDR3 size: 13 residues.

About this clonotype: Possible read error: a much larger clone is one base away. This chain joins TRBV6-2 or TRBV6-3 and TRBJ2-7, with D hard to call. Deletions cut 5 bases from V and 2 bases from J, with 4 bases between. CDR1 and CDR2 from the germline V gene are MNHEY and SVGEGT. The CDR3 has 11 amino acids. The CDR3 loop is CASSKPYEQYF. The CDR3 nucleotides read TGTGCCAGCAGTAAGCCCTACGAGCAGTACTTC.

This clonotype was observed a handful of times. V and J are TRBV11-2 and TRBJ1-2; weak D call: TRBD1 (6 bases). Trimming stripped 1 base from V and 5 bases from J, with 11 bases between. The CDR3 consists of 14 residues. Germline V gene lookup returns CDR1 SGHAT and CDR2 FQNNGV. Written as DNA, the CDR3 is TGTGCCAGCAGCTTAGTGGGGGGCCGGTATGGCTACACCTTC. Translated: CASSLVGGRYGYTF.

The chain employs TRBV11-2 and TRBJ2-7, with D perhaps matching TRBD2 (7 bases). Per germline, CDR1 SGHAT and CDR2 FQNNGV. V was cut by 1 base and J by 7 bases, with 14 bases left in between. The CDR3 is 14 residues long. The CDR3 nucleotides read TGTGCCAGCAGCTTAGCCGTCGGGGGGCGAGAGCAGTACTTC. Its translation is CASSLAVGGREQYF. The complete variable domain, with remaining parts taken from reference TRBV11-2 and TRBJ2-7, reads EAGVAQSPRYKIIEKRQSVAFWCNPISGHATLYWYQQILGQGPKLLIQFQNNGVVDDSQLPKDRFSAERLKGVDSTLKIQPAKLEDSAVYLCASSLAVGGREQYFGPGTRLTVT.

In DNA form, the CDR3 reads TGTGCCACCAGTGATGCGGACAGGGGCGAGCAGTACTTC. Its translation is CATSDADRGEQYF. V and J are TRBV24-1 and TRBJ2-7; 9 bases are a match to TRBD1. V lost 3 bases, J lost 6 bases, and 2 bases stayed unmatched. Germline values: CDR1 KGHDR, CDR2 SFDVKD. The CDR3 is 13 amino acids.

This clonotype was seen a few times. V is TRBV6-5 and J is TRBJ1-1; no reliable D call. This CDR3 region has 15 residues. Germline V gives CDR1 MNHEY, CDR2 SVGAGI. The V and J ends lost 0 bases and 1 base respectively, with 9 bases between them. The CDR3 DNA is TGTGCCAGCAGTTACTCCCGGCGGGCGAACACTGAAGCTTTCTTT. Amino acid sequence: CASSYSRRANTEAFF.